Sequencing of this T cell receptor (beta chain) was carried out in a study of identical twins. This clonotype was seen more than once but under ten times. TCRdb used MiXCR to reprocess the 5' RACE reads, holding one entry per CDR3 protein. The sample has about 920,000 distinct CDR3 sequences, around an eighth seen once; the top ten hold 1.5% to 2%. These records were also assigned to another study, of yellow fever vaccine responses in identical twins.

The TCR comes from a woman aged 18 to 35 in good health. Source material: PBMCs.

CDR3 nucleotide sequence: TGCGCCAGCAGCTTTAATACAGGGAATACCGGGGAGCTGTTTTTT. Translated: CASSFNTGNTGELFF. V usage is TRBV5-1 and J usage is TRBJ2-2, with D maybe TRBD1 (6 bases). Germline V lookup: CDR1 SGHRS, CDR2 YFSETQ. This CDR3 spans 15 amino acids. The V gene lost 2 bases and the J gene lost 5 bases, with 13 bases spanning the gap.